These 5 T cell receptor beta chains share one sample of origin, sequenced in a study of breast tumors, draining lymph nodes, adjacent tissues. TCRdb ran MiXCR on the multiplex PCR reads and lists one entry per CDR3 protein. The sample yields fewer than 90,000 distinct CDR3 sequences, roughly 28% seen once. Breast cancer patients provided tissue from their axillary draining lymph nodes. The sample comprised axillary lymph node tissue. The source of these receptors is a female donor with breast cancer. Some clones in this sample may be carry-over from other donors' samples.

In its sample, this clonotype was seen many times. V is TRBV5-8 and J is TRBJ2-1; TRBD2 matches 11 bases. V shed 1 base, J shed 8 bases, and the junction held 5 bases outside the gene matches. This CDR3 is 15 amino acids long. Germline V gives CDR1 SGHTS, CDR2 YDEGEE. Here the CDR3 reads CASSLIGTSGDEQFF. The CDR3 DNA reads TGTGCCAGCAGCTTGATAGGGACTAGCGGCGATGAGCAGTTCTTC.

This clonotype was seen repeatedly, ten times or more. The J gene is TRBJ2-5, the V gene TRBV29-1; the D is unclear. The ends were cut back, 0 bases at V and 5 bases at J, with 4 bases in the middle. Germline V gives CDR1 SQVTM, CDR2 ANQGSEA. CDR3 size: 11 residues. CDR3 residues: CSVEDRETQYF. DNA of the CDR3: TGCAGCGTTGAAGATAGGGAGACCCAGTACTTC.

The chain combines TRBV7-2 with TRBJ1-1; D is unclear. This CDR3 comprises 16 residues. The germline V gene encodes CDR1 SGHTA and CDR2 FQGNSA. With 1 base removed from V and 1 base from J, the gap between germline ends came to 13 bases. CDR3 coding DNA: TGTGCCAGCAGCTTAGAAGGGTGGGGAGGGAACACTGAAGCTTTCTTT. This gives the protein CASSLEGWGGNTEAFF.

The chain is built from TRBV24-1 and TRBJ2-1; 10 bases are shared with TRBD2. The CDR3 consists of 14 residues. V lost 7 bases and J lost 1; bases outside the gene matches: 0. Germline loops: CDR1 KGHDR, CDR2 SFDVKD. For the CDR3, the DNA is TGTGCCACCAGACTAGCGGGGTCCTACAATGAGCAGTTCTTC. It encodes CATRLAGSYNEQFF.

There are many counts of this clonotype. CDR3 in amino acids: CASSLDGATGELFF. The CDR3 bases are TGTGCCAGCAGCTTAGACGGGGCTACCGGGGAGCTGTTTTTT. The rearrangement uses TRBV7-9 and TRBJ2-2; D is tentatively TRBD1 or TRBD2 (5 bases each). The CDR3 runs 14 residues. Per germline, CDR1 SEHNR and CDR2 FQNEAQ (reference sequence). Trimming pared 1 base from V and 5 bases from J, leaving 8 bases between.